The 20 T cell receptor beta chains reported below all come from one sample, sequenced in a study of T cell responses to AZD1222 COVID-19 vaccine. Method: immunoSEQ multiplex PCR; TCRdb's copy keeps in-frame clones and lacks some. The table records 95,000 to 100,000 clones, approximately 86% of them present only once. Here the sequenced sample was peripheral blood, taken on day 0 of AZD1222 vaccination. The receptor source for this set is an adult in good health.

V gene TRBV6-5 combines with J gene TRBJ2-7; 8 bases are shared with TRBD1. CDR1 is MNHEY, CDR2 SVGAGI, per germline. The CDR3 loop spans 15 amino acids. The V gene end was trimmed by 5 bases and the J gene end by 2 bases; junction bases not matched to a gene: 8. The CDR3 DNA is TGTGCCAGCAGTACCACAGGGGGTTTCCCCTACGAGCAGTACTTC. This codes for CASSTTGGFPYEQYF.

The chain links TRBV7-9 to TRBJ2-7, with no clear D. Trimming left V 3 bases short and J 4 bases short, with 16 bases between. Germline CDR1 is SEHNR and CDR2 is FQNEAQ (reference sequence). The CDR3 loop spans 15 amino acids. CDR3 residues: CASSFGSENTYEQYF. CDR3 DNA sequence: TGTGCCAGCAGCTTCGGGTCGGAGAATACGTACGAGCAGTACTTC.

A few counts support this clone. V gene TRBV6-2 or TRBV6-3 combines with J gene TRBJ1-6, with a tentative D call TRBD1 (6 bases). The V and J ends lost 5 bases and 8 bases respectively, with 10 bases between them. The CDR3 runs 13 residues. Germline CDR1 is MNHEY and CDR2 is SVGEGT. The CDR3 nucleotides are TGTGCCAGCAGTCTACGACAGGATTCACCCCTCCACTTT. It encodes CASSLRQDSPLHF.

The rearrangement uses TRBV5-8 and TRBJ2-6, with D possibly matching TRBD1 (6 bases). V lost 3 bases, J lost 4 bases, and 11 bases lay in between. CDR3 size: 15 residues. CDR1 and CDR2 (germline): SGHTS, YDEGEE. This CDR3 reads CASSYRVTGANVLTF. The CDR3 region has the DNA TGTGCCAGCAGCTACAGGGTAACCGGGGCCAACGTCCTGACTTTC.

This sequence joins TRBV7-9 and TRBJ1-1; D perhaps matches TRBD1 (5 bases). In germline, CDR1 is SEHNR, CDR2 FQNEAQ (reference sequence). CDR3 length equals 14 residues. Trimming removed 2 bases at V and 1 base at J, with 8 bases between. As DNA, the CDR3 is TGTGCCAGCAGCTTATCCGGGGCGAACACTGAAGCTTTCTTT. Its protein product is CASSLSGANTEAFF.

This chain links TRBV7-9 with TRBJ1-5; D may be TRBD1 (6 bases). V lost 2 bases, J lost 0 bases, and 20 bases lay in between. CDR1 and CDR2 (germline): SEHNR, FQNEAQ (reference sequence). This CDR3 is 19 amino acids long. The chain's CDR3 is CASSLFRDNGGVSNQPQHF. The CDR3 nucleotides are TGTGCCAGCAGCTTATTTCGGGACAACGGAGGGGTTAGCAATCAGCCCCAGCATTTT.

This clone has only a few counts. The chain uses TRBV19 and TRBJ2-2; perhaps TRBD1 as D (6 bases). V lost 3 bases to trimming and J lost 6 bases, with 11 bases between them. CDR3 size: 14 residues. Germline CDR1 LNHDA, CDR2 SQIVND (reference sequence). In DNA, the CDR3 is TGTGCCAGTAGTATTAACAGGGACGCCGGGGAGCTGTTTTTT. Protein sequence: CASSINRDAGELFF.

As DNA, the CDR3 is TGTGCCAGCAGCTTAGCTAGGGGGGTGAGCTCCTACGAGCAGTACTTC. Its protein product is CASSLARGVSSYEQYF. The rearrangement uses TRBV7-2 and TRBJ2-7; D possibly matches TRBD1 or TRBD2 (6 bases each). The length of the CDR3 is 16 residues. Trimming stripped 0 bases from V and 0 bases from J, with 12 bases between. The V gene's germline CDR1 is SGHTA and CDR2 FQGNSA.

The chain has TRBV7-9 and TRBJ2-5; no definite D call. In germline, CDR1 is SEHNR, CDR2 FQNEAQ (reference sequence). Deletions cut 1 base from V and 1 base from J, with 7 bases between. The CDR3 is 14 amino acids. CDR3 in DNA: TGTGCCAGCAGCTTAGTGGGTTCCCAAGAGACCCAGTACTTC. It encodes CASSLVGSQETQYF.

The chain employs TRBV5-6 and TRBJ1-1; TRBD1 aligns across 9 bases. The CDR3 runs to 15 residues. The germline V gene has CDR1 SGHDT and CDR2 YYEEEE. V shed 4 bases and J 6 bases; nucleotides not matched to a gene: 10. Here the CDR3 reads CASSGGTGNRAEAFF. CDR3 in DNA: TGTGCCAGCAGCGGGGGGACAGGGAACAGGGCTGAAGCTTTCTTT. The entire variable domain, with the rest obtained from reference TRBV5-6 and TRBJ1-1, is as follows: DAGVTQSPTHLIKTRGQQVTLRCSPKSGHDTVSWYQQALGQGPQFIFQYYEEEERQRGNFPDRFSGHQFPNYSSELNVNALLLGDSALYLCASSGGTGNRAEAFFGQGTRLTVV.

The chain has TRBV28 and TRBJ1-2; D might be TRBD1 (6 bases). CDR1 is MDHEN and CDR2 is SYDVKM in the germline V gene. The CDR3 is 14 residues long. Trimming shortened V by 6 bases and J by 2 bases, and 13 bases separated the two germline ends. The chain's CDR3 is CASSPGQTNYGYTF. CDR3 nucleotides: TGTGCCAGCAGCCCGGGACAAACAAACTATGGCTACACCTTC.

CDR3 sequence (DNA): TGCAGCGTTGATCCCCCCTTTGGGGAGACCCAGTACTTC. Translating gives CSVDPPFGETQYF. This chain links TRBV29-1 with TRBJ2-5; no definite D call. This CDR3 region has 13 residues. Per germline, CDR1 SQVTM and CDR2 ANQGSEA. The V end was cut by 3 bases, the J end by 5 bases, with 13 bases between.

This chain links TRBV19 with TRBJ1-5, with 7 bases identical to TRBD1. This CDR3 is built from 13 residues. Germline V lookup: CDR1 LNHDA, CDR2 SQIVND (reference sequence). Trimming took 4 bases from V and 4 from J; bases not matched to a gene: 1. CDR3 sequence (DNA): TGTGCCAGTAGTAGGGGACAGAATCAGCCCCAGCATTTT. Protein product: CASSRGQNQPQHF.

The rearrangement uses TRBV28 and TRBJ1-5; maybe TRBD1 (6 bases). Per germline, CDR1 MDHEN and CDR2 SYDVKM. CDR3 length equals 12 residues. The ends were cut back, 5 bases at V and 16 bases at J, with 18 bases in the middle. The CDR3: CASSQTGYLNHF. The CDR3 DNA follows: TGTGCCAGCAGTCAGACAGGCTACCTGAATCATTTT.

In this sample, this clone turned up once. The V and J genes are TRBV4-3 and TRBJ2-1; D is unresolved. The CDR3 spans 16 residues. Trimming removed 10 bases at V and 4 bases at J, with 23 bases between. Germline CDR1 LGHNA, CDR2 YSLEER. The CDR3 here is CATSSSITTFYNEQFF. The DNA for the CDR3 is TGCGCCACATCTTCAAGCATTACTACCTTTTACAATGAGCAGTTCTTC.

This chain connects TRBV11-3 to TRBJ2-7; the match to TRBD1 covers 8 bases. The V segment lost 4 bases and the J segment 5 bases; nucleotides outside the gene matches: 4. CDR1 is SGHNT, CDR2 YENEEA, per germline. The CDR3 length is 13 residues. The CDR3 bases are TGTGCCAGCAGCTGGGACAGGTCGAACGAGCAGTACTTC. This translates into CASSWDRSNEQYF.

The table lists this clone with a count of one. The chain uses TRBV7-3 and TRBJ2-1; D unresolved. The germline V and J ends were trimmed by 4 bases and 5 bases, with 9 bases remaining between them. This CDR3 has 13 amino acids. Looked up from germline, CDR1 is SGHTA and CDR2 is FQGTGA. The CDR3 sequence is CASSSLHNNEQFF. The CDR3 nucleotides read TGTGCCAGCAGCTCCCTGCACAACAATGAGCAGTTCTTC.

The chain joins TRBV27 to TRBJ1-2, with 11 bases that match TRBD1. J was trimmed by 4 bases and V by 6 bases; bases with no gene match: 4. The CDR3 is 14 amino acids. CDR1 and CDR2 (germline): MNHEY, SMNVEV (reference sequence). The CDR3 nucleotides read TGTGCCAGCAGCCGTGGGACAGGGGGCTATGGCTACACCTTC. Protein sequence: CASSRGTGGYGYTF.

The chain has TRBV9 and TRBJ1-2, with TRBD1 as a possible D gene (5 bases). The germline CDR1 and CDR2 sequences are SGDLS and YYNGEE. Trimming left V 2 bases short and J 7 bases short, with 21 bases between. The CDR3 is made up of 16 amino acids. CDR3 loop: CASSVGGAGVTGGYTF. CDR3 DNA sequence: TGTGCCAGCAGCGTCGGGGGTGCTGGGGTTACCGGTGGCTACACCTTC.

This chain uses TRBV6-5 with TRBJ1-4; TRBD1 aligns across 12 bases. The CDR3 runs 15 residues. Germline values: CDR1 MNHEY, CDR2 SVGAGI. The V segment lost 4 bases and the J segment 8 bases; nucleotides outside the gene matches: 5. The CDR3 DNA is TGTGCCAGCAGTTCCCGGGACAGGGGGCCGGAAAAACTGTTTTTT. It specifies CASSSRDRGPEKLFF.